These 12 T cell receptor beta chains came from one sample sequenced in a study of T cells in Graves' hyperthyroidism and ophthalmopathy. TCR beta CDR3 regions were amplified from RNA. Using the HTBI primer set, a first-round RT-PCR was run on the TCR CDR3. TCRdb reprocessed the multiplex PCR reads via MiXCR and lists one record per CDR3 protein. The repertoire holds a few hundred thousand distinct CDR3 sequences, with 20% to 25% as singletons. Sequenced sample: blood. These receptors were obtained from a man between 45 and 60 years old with Graves' hyperthyroidism.

This chain uses TRBV18 with TRBJ2-5, with TRBD1 matching over 9 bases. Germline CDR1 is KGHSH and CDR2 is LQKENI. V lost 1 base to trimming and J lost 3 bases; unmatched junction nucleotides: 6. This CDR3 region has 16 residues. The CDR3 nucleotides read TGTGCCAGCTCACCACTTATCGGGACAGGGAAAGAGACCCAGTACTTC. The encoded protein is CASSPLIGTGKETQYF. Looking up the rest from reference TRBV18 and TRBJ2-5 gives the full variable domain: NAGVMQNPRHLVRRRGQEARLRCSPMKGHSHVYWYRQLPEEGLKFMVYLQKENIIDESGMPKERFSAEFPKEGPSILRIQQVVRGDSAAYFCASSPLIGTGKETQYFGPGTRLLVL.

J is TRBJ2-7 and V is TRBV6-1, with 7 bases aligning to TRBD1. The CDR3 has 14 residues. Germline CDR1 and CDR2: MNHNS and SASEGT. After removal of 6 bases from V and 2 bases from J, the junction contained 7 bases not matched to a gene. DNA of the CDR3: TGTGCCAGCAGGGACCGGGACAGTACCTACGAGCAGTACTTC. It codes for CASRDRDSTYEQYF.

This clonotype has just a few counts. The chain couples TRBV12-3 or TRBV12-4 to TRBJ2-3, with D unresolved. V lost 7 bases to trimming and J lost 3 bases, with 11 bases between them. The CDR3 is 13 residues long. DNA of the CDR3: TGTGCCAGCAACCGGTCGGAAACAGATACGCAGTATTTT. Protein product: CASNRSETDTQYF.

The rearrangement joins TRBV4-2 to TRBJ2-7, with TRBD2 as a possible D gene (5 bases). The CDR3 has 15 residues. The germline V and J ends were trimmed by 1 base and 2 bases, with 12 bases remaining between them. The V gene's germline CDR1 is LGHNA and CDR2 YNFKEQ. The CDR3: CASSQVSGTTYEQYF. The CDR3 DNA is TGTGCCAGCAGCCAAGTAAGCGGTACAACCTACGAGCAGTACTTC.

This clonotype was seen at least ten times. The CDR3, as DNA: TGTGCCACCAGCAGAGCTTGGGGCAGGGAGGCTGAGCAGTTCTTC. The encoded protein is CATSRAWGREAEQFF. The chain combines TRBV15 with TRBJ2-1; D is perhaps TRBD2 (6 bases). The CDR3 is 15 residues long. Germline loops: CDR1 LNHNV, CDR2 YYDKDF (reference sequence). The V end lost 1 base, the J end lost 9 bases, and 16 bases lay between the germline ends.

The table lists this clonotype with many counts. The V gene is TRBV12-3 or TRBV12-4, the J gene TRBJ2-5; 9 bases agree with TRBD2. This CDR3 is 18 amino acids long. With V trimmed by 5 bases and J by 0 bases, 13 bases remained unmatched. The DNA for the CDR3 is TGTGCCAGCAGTCGGATAGCGGGAGAGGGCCCGTACCAAGAGACCCAGTACTTC. As protein: CASSRIAGEGPYQETQYF.

This chain connects TRBV7-2 to TRBJ2-7, with TRBD1 matching over 7 bases. Germline trimming cut 4 bases from V and 2 bases from J; bases unmatched to any gene: 2. The CDR3 sequence is 13 residues long. Per germline, CDR1 SGHTA and CDR2 FQGNSA. The CDR3: CASSWTGAYEQYF. Written as DNA, the CDR3 is TGTGCCAGCAGCTGGACAGGAGCCTACGAGCAGTACTTC.

The rearrangement uses TRBV5-1 and TRBJ1-5, with D uncertain. The germline gives CDR1 SGHRS, CDR2 YFSETQ. V shed 0 bases and J shed 1 base, with 8 bases lying between them. The CDR3 has 15 residues. This chain's CDR3 is CASSLDGVSNQPQHF. The CDR3 region has the DNA TGCGCCAGCAGCTTGGACGGGGTAAGCAATCAGCCCCAGCATTTT.

The sample holds a few counts of this clonotype. The chain employs TRBV20-1 and TRBJ2-7; 8 bases are a match to TRBD2. Germline CDR1 is DFQATT and CDR2 is SNEGSKA (reference sequence). CDR3 length equals 15 residues. The trim removed 1 base at V and 6 bases at J, leaving 11 bases unmatched. CDR3: CSARGRVAGMSEQYF. The CDR3 DNA is TGCAGTGCTAGAGGGAGGGTAGCGGGAATGAGCGAGCAGTACTTC.

This clonotype was detected many times. The genes are TRBV7-3 and TRBJ1-1, with TRBD1 matching over 7 bases. Germline values: CDR1 SGHTA, CDR2 FQGTGA. V trimming: 2 bases; J trimming: 5 bases; junction bases outside the gene matches: 2. The CDR3 length is 13 residues. The CDR3 reads CASSLQGVTEAFF. The CDR3 nucleotides are TGTGCCAGCAGCTTACAGGGGGTTACTGAAGCTTTCTTT.

Written as DNA, the CDR3 is TGTGCCAGTAGGACTAGCGGAGAAGAGACCCAGTACTTC. It codes for CASRTSGEETQYF. The gene calls are TRBV19 and TRBJ2-5; 9 bases line up with TRBD2. The germline V gene encodes CDR1 LNHDA and CDR2 SQIVND (reference sequence). This CDR3 has 13 amino acids. The junction had 2 bases not matched to a gene; V was cut back by 6 bases and J by 3 bases.

The V and J genes are TRBV20-1 and TRBJ2-1, with 11 bases lining up with TRBD2. Looked up from germline, CDR1 is DFQATT and CDR2 is SNEGSKA (reference sequence). The CDR3 runs to 15 residues. V trimming: 1 base; J trimming: 6 bases; junction bases outside the gene matches: 5. The CDR3 bases are TGCAGTGCTAGAGGCCCAACTAGCGGGAGCAATGAGCAGTTCTTC. Protein: CSARGPTSGSNEQFF.